These T cell receptor beta chains were read from a single sample in a study of shared clonotypes between healthy human individuals. TCRdb keeps only in-frame clones here, not all; method: immunoSEQ multiplex PCR. Here the sample spans some 490,000 clones, 81% being singletons. Sequenced material: PBMCs. The receptors shown here come from a woman in her forties in good health. Some clones in this sample may be carry-over from other donors' samples. Both conserved end residues are part of each CDR3. The D gene is left open where the match is weak. Expanded clones are given a class, and other clones once, few, many or no size at all.

TRBV28,.,TRBJ1-4,.,13,TGTGCCAGCAGAAGGGGAAGAAATGAAAAACTGTTTTTT,CASRRGRNEKLFF
TRBV7-9,medium-sized,TRBJ1-5,TRBD1,13,TGTGCCAGCAGCCCAGAGGGGGCTCAGCCCCAGCATTTT,CASSPEGAQPQHF
TRBV5-4,.,TRBJ2-3,.,15,TGTGCCAGCAGGCGGGACACCGGATTCACAGATACGCAGTATTTT,CASRRDTGFTDTQYF
TRBV27,.,TRBJ1-1,.,16,TGTGCCAGCAGTTTATTAGTGGGACCCCCCCGAACTGAAGCTTTCTTT,CASSLLVGPPRTEAFF
TRBV6-1,many,TRBJ1-3,.,15,TGTGCCAGCAGTGACGGCCAGGCCTCTGGAAACACCATATATTTT,CASSDGQASGNTIYF
TRBV29-1,.,TRBJ2-7,.,12,TGCAGCGTTGCGGCCCACGGTTACTGGCAGTGCTTC,CSVAAHGYWQCF
TRBV15,.,TRBJ1-2,.,14,TGTGCCACCAGCAGAGATCGACAAAACTATGGCTACACCTTC,CATSRDRQNYGYTF
TRBV5-1,.,TRBJ2-5,.,13,TGCGCCAGCACCCGCCCACCGGGAGAGACCCAGTACTTC,CASTRPPGETQYF
TRBV9,.,TRBJ1-3,.,15,TGTGCCAGCAGCTCCCAGGGGCTCTCTGGAAACACCATATATTTT,CASSSQGLSGNTIYF
TRBV7-7,.,TRBJ2-1,TRBD2,15,TGTGCTAGCAGCCCCGGGACTAGCGGGTCAAATGAGCAGTTCTTC,CASSPGTSGSNEQFF
TRBV28,few,TRBJ2-1,.,13,TGTGCCAGCAGTTTTCCGGGGTACAATGAGCAGTTCTTC,CASSFPGYNEQFF
TRBV6-4,few,TRBJ2-7,TRBD2,18,TGTGCCAGCAGTGAATACGAGCGGGAGTCTCCGGGGGCCGACGAGCAGTACTTC,CASSEYERESPGADEQYF
TRBV5-1,.,TRBJ2-7,TRBD2,14,TGCGCCAGCAGCTTGAGCGGGAGAGGGTACGAGCAGTACTTC,CASSLSGRGYEQYF
TRBV6-6,.,TRBJ2-7,TRBD1,15,TGTGCCAGCAGTTACGCGGGACAGGGGATGGACGAGCAGTACTTC,CASSYAGQGMDEQYF
TRBV6-6,once,TRBJ1-5,.,14,TGTGCCAGCAGGGCGGCAGGGGGCAATCAGCCCCAGCATTTT,CASRAAGGNQPQHF
TRBV19,.,TRBJ1-4,.,17,TGTGCCAGTAGTCCGAGAGCGAAACGGTCAACTAATGAAAAACTGTTTTTT,CASSPRAKRSTNEKLFF
TRBV6-1,once,TRBJ2-2,.,10,TGTGCCAGCAGTTTCGGGGAGCTGTTTTTT,CASSFGELFF
TRBV7-8,.,TRBJ2-7,TRBD2,15,TGTGCCAGCAGCTTAGCGGCCGTAGCGGGCTACGAGCAGTACTTC,CASSLAAVAGYEQYF
TRBV4-2,.,TRBJ2-1,.,15,TGTGCCAGCAGCCCGCCTAAAGGATCCTACAATGAGCAGTTCTTC,CASSPPKGSYNEQFF
TRBV19,.,TRBJ1-2,.,13,TGTGCCACCAGGAAAGGTTCAAACTATGGCTACACCTTC,CATRKGSNYGYTF
TRBV27,.,TRBJ1-2,.,17,TGTGCCAGCAGTTTACGCCCCAGAGGAGGGGGAAACTATGGCTACACCTTC,CASSLRPRGGGNYGYTF
TRBV29-1,.,TRBJ2-1,.,13,TGCAGCGTTGAAAAGGGCCACTACAATGAGCAGTTCTTC,CSVEKGHYNEQFF
TRBV2,.,TRBJ1-1,TRBD1,17,TGTGCCAGCAGTGAATCAGGGACAGGGCGGAGGGGAGCTGAAGCTTTCTTT,CASSESGTGRRGAEAFF
TRBV7-9,.,TRBJ2-2,TRBD1,16,TGTGCCAGCAGCCCTGTTGCAGGGGGATACACCGGGGAGCTGTTTTTT,CASSPVAGGYTGELFF
TRBV2,once,TRBJ2-3,TRBD2,15,TGTGCCAGCAAATTGACTAGCGGGTTTGGAGATACGCAGTATTTT,CASKLTSGFGDTQYF